The 28 T cell receptor beta chains presented below share a single source sample, sequenced in a study of T cells in women clearing cervical HPV infection. Only in-frame clones appear in the TCRdb table, and some are missing; sequencing was by immunoSEQ multiplex PCR. This sample's table reports about 34,000 clones. The sample was blood buffy coat. The receptors stem from a woman aged 18 to 75 with a cervical HPV16 infection that either progressed to CIN3+ or cleared (not recorded which).

Comments on this clone: The read falls 3 residues short of the CDR3 end, and the missing part is taken from the germline J gene. V is TRBV7-2 and J is TRBJ2-4; a possible D gene is TRBD1 (6 bases). This CDR3 contains 14 residues. Germline assignment: CDR1 SGHTA and CDR2 FQGNSA. The chain's CDR3 is CASIRPRGSMGQYF. The CDR3 DNA, read in part, is TGTGCCAGCATCCGCCCCAGGGGATCTATGGGT.

As concerns this clone: The read stops 3 residues short of the end of the CDR3; the missing end is completed from the germline J gene. The chain couples TRBV7-2 to TRBJ1-1; D gene uncertain. The CDR3 consists of 14 residues. The germline V and J ends were trimmed by 1 base and 1 base, with 7 bases remaining between them. CDR1 is SGHTA and CDR2 is FQGNSA in the germline V gene. The part of the CDR3 DNA that was read is TGTGCCAGCAGCTTAGAGGCCCAGAACACTGAA. Its protein product is CASSLEAQNTE. The complete CDR3 sequence is CASSLEAQNTEAFF.

In the case of this clone: The read falls 3 residues short of the CDR3 end, and the missing part is taken from the germline J gene. The rearrangement uses TRBV30 and TRBJ1-2; possibly TRBD1 for D (5 bases). This CDR3 spans 12 amino acids. Germline CDR1 is GTSNPN and CDR2 is SVGIG (reference sequence). This CDR3 reads CAWAFTGGGYTF. The CDR3 bases that were read are TGTGCCTGGGCCTTCACGGGGGGAGGC. Together with reference TRBV30 and TRBJ1-2, the CDR3 gives the full variable domain: SQTIHQWPATLVQPVGSPLSLECTVEGTSNPNLYWYRQAAGRGLQLLFYSVGIGQISSEVPQNLSASRPQDRQFILSSKKLLLSDSGFYLCAWAFTGGGYTFGSGTRLTVV.

A word on this clone: With the read ending 3 residues before the CDR3 end, the germline J gene is used to fill in that end. The rearrangement links TRBV5-1 to TRBJ1-2; 7 bases are a match to TRBD1. This CDR3 region has 15 residues. Germline V CDR1 and CDR2: SGHRS, YFSETQ. This chain's CDR3 is CASSPGTDLWGTYTF. The sequenced CDR3 bases are TGCGCCAGCAGCCCGGGGACAGATCTCTGGGGTACC.

As regards this clone: The missing CDR3 end, 3 residues past where the read stops, is filled in from the germline J gene. V and J are TRBV7-3 and TRBJ2-7; TRBD2 might be the D (6 bases). The germline CDR1 and CDR2 sequences are SGHTA and FQGTGA. The CDR3 sequence is 13 residues long. The V end was cut by 4 bases, the J end by 2 bases, with 9 bases between. The DNA read from the CDR3 is TGTGCCAGCAGCTCGCGGGGTACCTACGAG. Amino acid sequence: CASSSRGTYE. The CDR3, in full, reads CASSSRGTYEQYF.

Points on this clone: The DNA ends 3 residues before the CDR3 does, and the rest of the CDR3 is filled in from the germline J gene. This sequence joins TRBV19 and TRBJ1-2; D uncertain. Trimming took 3 bases from V and 0 from J, leaving 8 bases between them. This CDR3 is 14 amino acids long. In germline, CDR1 is LNHDA, CDR2 SQIVND (reference sequence). CDR3 DNA, as far as it was read: TGTGCCAGTAGTATTTCGAGGGCTAACTATGGC. This encodes CASSISRANYG. The full CDR3 protein reads CASSISRANYGYTF.

Remarks on this clone: The read halts 3 residues ahead of the CDR3 end, with the missing end drawn from the germline J gene. This chain links TRBV2 with TRBJ2-2; D not certain. The germline V and J ends were trimmed by 6 bases and 2 bases, with 7 bases remaining between them. Germline V gene data show CDR1 as SNHLY and CDR2 as FYNNEI. This CDR3 spans 13 amino acids. CDR3 sequence: CASRETNTGELFF. CDR3 bases read: TGTGCCAGCAGGGAGACTAACACCGGGGAG.

Of note for this clone: The read ends 3 residues early relative to the CDR3; the germline J gene fills the gap. This chain links TRBV2 with TRBJ2-4; weak D call: TRBD1 (5 bases). V dropped 6 bases and J dropped 4 bases, with 19 bases sitting between them. The CDR3 has 16 amino acids. CDR1 and CDR2 (germline): SNHLY, FYNNEI. The CDR3: CASSAELRGNKNIQYF. The sequenced part of the CDR3 DNA is TGTGCCAGCAGCGCCGAATTAAGGGGCAATAAAAACATT.

Details on this clone: The read stops 3 residues short of the end of the CDR3; the missing end is completed from the germline J gene. The V gene is TRBV2, the J gene TRBJ1-1; TRBD1 is a possible D gene (6 bases). Germline V gene data show CDR1 as SNHLY and CDR2 as FYNNEI. The length of the CDR3 is 11 residues. The CDR3 here is CASSERGRAFF. The DNA read from the CDR3 is TGTGCCAGCAGTGAGCGGGGGCGG.

CDR3 bases read: TGTGCCAGCAGCCGCCTGGCGGGGCAAGAGACC. Its protein is CASSRLAGQET. The complete CDR3 sequence is CASSRLAGQETQYF. The chain recombines TRBV7-3 with TRBJ2-5; the D gene is possibly TRBD2 (6 bases). Read coverage stops 3 residues before the CDR3 terminus; the germline J gene supplies the remainder. Germline V gene data show CDR1 as SGHTA and CDR2 as FQGTGA. This CDR3 has 14 amino acids. Trimming took off 5 bases at V and 2 bases at J, with 12 bases between the two ends. Using reference TRBV7-3 and TRBJ2-5 for the parts outside the CDR3, the full variable domain is GAGVSQTPSNKVTEKGKYVELRCDPISGHTALYWYRQSLGQGPEFLIYFQGTGAADDSGLPNDRFFAVRPEGSVSTLKIQRTERGDSAVYLCASSRLAGQETQYFGPGTRLLVL.

In regard to this clone: The read finishes 3 residues shy of the CDR3 end, and the germline J gene is used to complete it. The chain has TRBV18 and TRBJ2-3; D is possibly TRBD2 (6 bases). Germline lookup yields CDR1 KGHSH and CDR2 LQKENI. This CDR3 is built from 16 residues. V lost 4 bases, J lost 2 bases, and 16 bases lay in between. CDR3 protein: CASSRRTGVNTDTQYF. CDR3 DNA, as far as it was read: TGTGCCAGCTCACGGAGGACGGGGGTCAACACAGATACG.

As for this clone: The read halts 3 residues ahead of the CDR3 end, with the missing end drawn from the germline J gene. The chain uses TRBV5-1 and TRBJ1-1; 8 positions agree with TRBD1. V shed 3 bases and J 0 bases; nucleotides not matched to a gene: 1. Germline V gene data show CDR1 as SGHRS and CDR2 as YFSETQ. The CDR3 is made up of 14 amino acids. This CDR3 reads CASSSGQVNTEAFF. CDR3 bases read: TGCGCCAGCAGCTCGGGACAGGTGAACACTGAA.

Of note for this clone: The CDR3 goes on 3 residues after the read ends, and that part is filled in from the germline J gene. The chain employs TRBV2 and TRBJ2-1; possibly TRBD1 for D (6 bases). The CDR3 is 18 amino acids. V was pared by 1 base and J by 2 bases, with 18 bases between. Germline V gene sequence: CDR1 SNHLY, CDR2 FYNNEI. CDR3 in amino acids: CASSEVYFQGTAYNEQFF. The CDR3 bases that were read are TGTGCCAGCAGTGAAGTCTACTTCCAGGGGACGGCCTACAATGAG.

A note on this clone: The missing CDR3 end, 3 residues past where the read stops, is filled in from the germline J gene. V is TRBV20-1 and J is TRBJ2-1; D assignment may be TRBD1 or TRBD2 (5 bases each). This CDR3 has 16 residues. V gave up 0 bases and J gave up 0 bases, with 12 bases separating them. Per the germline V gene, CDR1 is DFQATT and CDR2 is SNEGSKA (reference sequence). The CDR3 here is CSAREGETTSYNEQFF. Partial CDR3 DNA: TGCAGTGCTAGAGAAGGGGAGACAACCTCCTACAATGAG.

Concerning this clone: The read ends 3 residues early relative to the CDR3; the germline J gene fills the gap. This chain links TRBV20-1 with TRBJ1-3; unclear D gene. This CDR3 is 16 amino acids long. Germline CDR1 is DFQATT and CDR2 is SNEGSKA (reference sequence). V lost 0 bases, J lost 1 base, and 13 bases lay in between. CDR3 amino acids: CSARDHRGGSGNTIYF. The covered CDR3 bases are TGCAGTGCTAGAGACCACCGGGGAGGGTCTGGAAACACC.

Notes on this clone: Coverage ceases 3 residues before the CDR3 finishes, and the germline J gene fills in the end. The chain couples TRBV7-9 to TRBJ1-4, with unresolved D. Looked up from germline, CDR1 is SEHNR and CDR2 is FQNEAQ (reference sequence). This CDR3 is 14 amino acids long. The V gene lost 6 bases and the J gene lost 6 bases, with 14 bases spanning the gap. The CDR3 DNA, read in part, is TGTGCCAGCAGTGTCGACACCACCTATGAAAAA. Protein sequence: CASSVDTTYEK. The whole CDR3 protein reads CASSVDTTYEKLFF.

With regard to this clone: The sequence runs out 3 residues before the end of the CDR3; the remainder is reconstructed from the germline J gene. The chain joins TRBV2 to TRBJ1-1; D uncertain. V was clipped by 5 bases and J by 6 bases, with 13 bases between them. This CDR3 region has 13 residues. Germline V CDR1 and CDR2: SNHLY, FYNNEI. The CDR3 sequence is CASSLTEQAEAFF. The covered CDR3 bases are TGTGCCAGCAGTCTGACGGAGCAGGCTGAA.

The DNA read from the CDR3 is TGTGCCAGCCAGGACGGGGGAGGCACCGGGGAG. This codes for CASQDGGGTGE. Given in full, the CDR3 is CASQDGGGTGELFF. V and J are TRBV7-2 and TRBJ2-2; tentative D call: TRBD2 (6 bases). The read finishes 3 residues shy of the CDR3 end, and the germline J gene is used to complete it. This CDR3 region has 14 residues. Germline V CDR1 and CDR2: SGHTA, FQGNSA. Trimming cost V 8 bases and J 4 bases, with 14 bases left between them.

Of note for this clone: Sequencing ends 3 residues short of the CDR3 end; the germline J gene provides the rest. V gene TRBV7-3 combines with J gene TRBJ2-1, with TRBD1 as a possible D gene (6 bases). The germline CDR1 and CDR2 sequences are SGHTA and FQGTGA. The length of the CDR3 is 15 residues. V was trimmed by 2 bases and J by 9 bases, leaving 17 bases between them. The sequenced part of the CDR3 DNA is TGTGCCAGCAGCTTACAGGGGACCTCGCCGGGTGAG. This gives the protein CASSLQGTSPGE. The whole CDR3 protein is CASSLQGTSPGEQFF.

Turning to this clone: The CDR3 extends 3 residues past the end of the read, so its final part is completed from the germline J gene. This chain links TRBV13 with TRBJ1-2, with TRBD1 matching 7 bases. Germline CDR1 PRHDT, CDR2 FYEKMQ (reference sequence). The CDR3 is 16 residues long. V gave up 0 bases and J gave up 4 bases; unmatched junction bases: 8. The CDR3 sequence: CASSLGDRARGYGYTF. The CDR3 DNA, read in part, is TGTGCCAGCAGCTTAGGCGACAGGGCTCGGGGCTATGGC.

A remark on this clone: The CDR3 is cut off 3 residues early in the read; its end comes from the germline J gene. J is TRBJ2-3 and V is TRBV20-1, with unresolved D. The CDR3 length is 13 residues. Trimming shortened V by 4 bases and J by 0 bases, and 8 bases separated the two germline ends. In germline, CDR1 is DFQATT, CDR2 SNEGSKA (reference sequence). The CDR3 DNA, read in part, is TGCAGTGCTACGACACCTAGCACAGATACG. Its translation: CSATTPSTDT. The full CDR3 protein is CSATTPSTDTQYF.

On this clone itself: The read gets to within 3 residues of the CDR3 end, and the germline J gene fills in the rest. This chain connects TRBV19 to TRBJ2-3; 14 positions match TRBD2. The germline CDR1 and CDR2 sequences are LNHDA and SQIVND (reference sequence). Germline trimming cut 6 bases from V and 6 bases from J; bases unmatched to any gene: 5. This CDR3 has 15 residues. CDR3 in amino acids: CASSGTSGGDDTQYF. The CDR3 bases that were read are TGTGCCAGTAGCGGGACTAGCGGGGGTGACGATACG.

Of note for this clone: Read sequence stops 3 residues before the CDR3 end, and the germline J gene provides the missing end. The chain employs TRBV5-1 and TRBJ2-1, with a possible D match to TRBD1 (5 bases). The germline CDR1 and CDR2 sequences are SGHRS and YFSETQ. The CDR3 is made up of 13 amino acids. The V end lost 0 bases, the J end lost 6 bases, and 7 bases lay between the germline ends. CDR3: CASSLGGFNEQFF. The part of the CDR3 DNA that was read is TGCGCCAGCAGCTTGGGGGGCTTCAATGAG. The full variable domain, completed using reference TRBV5-1 and TRBJ2-1, is KAGVTQTPRYLIKTRGQQVTLSCSPISGHRSVSWYQQTPGQGLQFLFEYFSETQRNKGNFPGRFSGRQFSNSRSEMNVSTLELGDSALYLCASSLGGFNEQFFGPGTRLTVL.

A note on this clone: The read ends 3 residues early relative to the CDR3; the germline J gene fills the gap. This chain links TRBV2 with TRBJ2-3; the D is unclear. The CDR3 length is 14 residues. CDR1 is SNHLY, CDR2 FYNNEI, per germline. The chain's CDR3 is CASSVRHRQETQYF. The CDR3 DNA, read in part, is TGTGCCAGCAGTGTGAGGCACAGACAAGAGACG.

To note about this clone: The read terminates 3 residues ahead of where the CDR3 ends, so the germline J gene completes it. The V call is TRBV7-3, the J call TRBJ1-1; a weak D match, TRBD1 (5 bases). CDR1 is SGHTA, CDR2 FQGTGA, per germline. There are 14 residues in the CDR3. CDR3 residues: CASSLWGPGSEAFF. The CDR3 bases that were read are TGTGCCAGCAGCTTATGGGGCCCCGGGTCAGAA.

Turning to this clone: The read stops 3 residues short of the end of the CDR3; the missing end is completed from the germline J gene. V and J are TRBV18 and TRBJ2-3, with D perhaps TRBD1 (5 bases). Germline V CDR1 and CDR2: KGHSH, LQKENI. This CDR3 spans 12 amino acids. CDR3 DNA, as far as it was read: TGTGCCAGCTCAGGGGCGTCTGAGACG. It translates to CASSGASET. The entire CDR3 protein is CASSGASETQYF.

A word on this clone: With the read ending 3 residues before the CDR3 end, the germline J gene is used to fill in that end. The chain combines TRBV5-1 with TRBJ2-1; D unclear. The length of the CDR3 is 13 residues. V lost 6 bases, J lost 4 bases, and 11 bases lay in between. Germline V gene lookup returns CDR1 SGHRS and CDR2 YFSETQ. Here the CDR3 reads CASMKGTYNEQFF. Incomplete CDR3 DNA: TGCGCCAGCATGAAGGGCACGTACAATGAG.

Comment on this clone: Read sequence stops 3 residues before the CDR3 end, and the germline J gene provides the missing end. This chain links TRBV19 with TRBJ2-1; TRBD1 aligns across 11 bases. This CDR3 has 16 amino acids. Losses at the gene ends were 4 bases for V and 5 bases for J; bases not matched to a gene: 7. The germline V gene encodes CDR1 LNHDA and CDR2 SQIVND (reference sequence). CDR3 sequence reads: CASSTSGTGGDNEQFF. Partial CDR3 DNA: TGTGCCAGTAGTACTTCCGGGACAGGGGGGGACAATGAG.